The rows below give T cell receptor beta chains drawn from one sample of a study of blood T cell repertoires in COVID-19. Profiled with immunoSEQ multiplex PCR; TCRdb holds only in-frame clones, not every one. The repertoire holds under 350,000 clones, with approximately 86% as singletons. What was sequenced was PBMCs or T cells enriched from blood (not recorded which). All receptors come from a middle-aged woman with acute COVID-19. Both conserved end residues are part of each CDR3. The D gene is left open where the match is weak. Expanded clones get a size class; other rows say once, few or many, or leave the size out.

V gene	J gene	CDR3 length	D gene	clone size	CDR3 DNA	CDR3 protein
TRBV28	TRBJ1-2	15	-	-	TGTGCCAGCACTTTGGGGGGTGGGGAGAACTATGGCTACACCTTC	CASTLGGGENYGYTF
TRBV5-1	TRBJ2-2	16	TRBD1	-	TGCGCCAGCAGCTTGGGACAGGGAACGAACACCGGGGAGCTGTTTTTT	CASSLGQGTNTGELFF
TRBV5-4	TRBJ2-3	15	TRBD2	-	TGTGCCAGCAGCTTTCTAGCGGGGGGTTTTGATACGCAGTATTTT	CASSFLAGGFDTQYF
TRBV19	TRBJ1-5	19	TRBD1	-	TGTGCCAGTAGTTTCTGGACAGGGCCGCCCTATGGGGGAAATCAGCCCCAGCATTTT	CASSFWTGPPYGGNQPQHF
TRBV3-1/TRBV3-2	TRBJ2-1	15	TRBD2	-	TGTGCCAGCAGCCTACTAGCGGGAGCCTACAATGAGCAGTTCTTC	CASSLLAGAYNEQFF
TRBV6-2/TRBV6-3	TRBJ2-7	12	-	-	TGTGCCAGCAGCCCCAGTGGTTACGAGCAGTACTTC	CASSPSGYEQYF
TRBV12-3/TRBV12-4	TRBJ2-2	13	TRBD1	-	TGTGCCAGCAGCAGACAGGGGACCGGGGAGCTGTTTTTT	CASSRQGTGELFF
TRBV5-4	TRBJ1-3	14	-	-	TGTGCCAGCAGCTTGGGCAGCTCTGGAAACACCATATATTTT	CASSLGSSGNTIYF
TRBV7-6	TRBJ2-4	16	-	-	TGTGCCAGCAGCTTAGATCGGTGGGCGGGCAAAAACATTCAGTACTTC	CASSLDRWAGKNIQYF
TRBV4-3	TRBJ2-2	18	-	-	TGCGCCAGCAGCCAAGATCTGTTGCAGGGCACGAACACCGGGGAGCTGTTTTTT	CASSQDLLQGTNTGELFF
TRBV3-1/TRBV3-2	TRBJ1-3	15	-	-	TGTGCCAGCAGCGCAACGGGGGGATCCGGAAACACCATATATTTT	CASSATGGSGNTIYF
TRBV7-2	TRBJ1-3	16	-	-	TGTGCCAGCAGCTTAGGGGACCGGGGCGGGAGAGACACCATATATTTT	CASSLGDRGGRDTIYF
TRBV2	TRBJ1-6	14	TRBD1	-	TGTGCCAGCAGGTCCGGGACAGGGAACTCACCCCTCCACTTT	CASRSGTGNSPLHF
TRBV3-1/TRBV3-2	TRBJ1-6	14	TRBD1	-	TGTGCCAGCAGCCGATGGGACAGCGGATCACCCCTCCACTTT	CASSRWDSGSPLHF
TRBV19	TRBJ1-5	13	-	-	TGTGCCAGTAGTATAGGAGTCCCCCAGCCCCAGCATTTT	CASSIGVPQPQHF
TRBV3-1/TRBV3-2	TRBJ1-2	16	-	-	TGTGCCAGCAGCCAAAAACAGTCGGGAGCTAACTATGGCTACACCTTC	CASSQKQSGANYGYTF
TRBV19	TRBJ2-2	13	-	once	TGTGCCAGTAGTACTAGCAACACCGGGGAGCTGTTTTTT	CASSTSNTGELFF
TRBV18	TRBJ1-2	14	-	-	TGTGCCAGCTCACCTAGTCGACAGGACTATGGCTACACCTTC	CASSPSRQDYGYTF
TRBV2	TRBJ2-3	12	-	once	TGTGCCAGCAGTGTACGGACAGATACGCAGTATTTT	CASSVRTDTQYF
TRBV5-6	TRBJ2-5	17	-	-	TGTGCCAGCAGCCGGGCCCAGGGAATCCTAGTGGAAGAGACCCAGTACTTC	CASSRAQGILVEETQYF
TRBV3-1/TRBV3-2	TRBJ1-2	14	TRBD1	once	TGTGCCAGCAGCTATGGACAGGGGAACTATGGCTACACCTTC	CASSYGQGNYGYTF
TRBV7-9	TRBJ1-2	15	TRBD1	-	TGTGCCAGCAGCTCTCTGGACAGGGGTAACTATGGCTACACCTTC	CASSSLDRGNYGYTF